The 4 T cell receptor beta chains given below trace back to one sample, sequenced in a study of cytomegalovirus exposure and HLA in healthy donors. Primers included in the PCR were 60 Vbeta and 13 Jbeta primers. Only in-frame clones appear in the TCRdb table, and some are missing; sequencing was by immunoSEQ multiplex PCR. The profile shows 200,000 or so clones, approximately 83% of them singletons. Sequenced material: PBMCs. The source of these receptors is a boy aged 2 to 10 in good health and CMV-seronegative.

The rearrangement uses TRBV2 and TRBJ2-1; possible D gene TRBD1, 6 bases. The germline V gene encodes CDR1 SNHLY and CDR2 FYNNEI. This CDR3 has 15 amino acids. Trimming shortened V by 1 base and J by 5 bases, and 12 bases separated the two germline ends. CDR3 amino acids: CASSEVTGTNNEQFF. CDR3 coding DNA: TGTGCCAGCAGTGAAGTCACAGGGACAAACAATGAGCAGTTCTTC.

The CDR3 nucleotides read TGCAGCGTTGCGGACAGGGTTAATAACGTCCTGACTTTC. This gives the protein CSVADRVNNVLTF. The J gene is TRBJ2-6, the V gene TRBV29-1; TRBD1 aligns across 8 bases. The ends lost 4 bases at V and 10 bases at J; junction bases unmatched: 6. CDR1 is SQVTM and CDR2 is ANQGSEA in the germline V gene. This CDR3 is 13 amino acids long.

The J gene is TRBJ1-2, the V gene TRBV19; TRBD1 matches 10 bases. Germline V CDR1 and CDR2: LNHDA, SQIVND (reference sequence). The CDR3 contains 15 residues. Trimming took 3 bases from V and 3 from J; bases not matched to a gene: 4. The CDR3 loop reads CASSIDRGLDYGYTF. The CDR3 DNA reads TGTGCCAGTAGTATCGACAGGGGGCTTGACTATGGCTACACCTTC.

The DNA of the CDR3 is TGCGCCAGCAGCCCTAGGCGGGGGGCACCTAATGAAAAACTGTTTTTT. Its translation is CASSPRRGAPNEKLFF. The chain employs TRBV4-3 and TRBJ1-4; maybe TRBD1 (6 bases). Trimming removed 4 bases at V and 3 bases at J, with 15 bases between. Germline V gene sequence: CDR1 LGHNA, CDR2 YSLEER. The CDR3 runs 16 residues.